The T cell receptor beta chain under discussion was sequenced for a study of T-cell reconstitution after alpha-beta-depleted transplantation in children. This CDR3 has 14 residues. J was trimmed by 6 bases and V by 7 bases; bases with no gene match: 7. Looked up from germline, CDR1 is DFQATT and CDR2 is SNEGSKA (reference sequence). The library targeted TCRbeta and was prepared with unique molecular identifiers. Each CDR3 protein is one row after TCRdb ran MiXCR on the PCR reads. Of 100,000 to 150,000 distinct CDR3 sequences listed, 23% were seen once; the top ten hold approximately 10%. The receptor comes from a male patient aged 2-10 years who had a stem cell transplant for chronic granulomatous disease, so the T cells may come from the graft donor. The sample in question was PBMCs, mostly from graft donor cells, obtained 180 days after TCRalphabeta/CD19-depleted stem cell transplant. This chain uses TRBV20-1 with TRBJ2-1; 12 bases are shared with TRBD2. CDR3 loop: CSVKLAGGGNEQFF. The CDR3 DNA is TGCAGTGTCAAACTAGCGGGAGGCGGCAATGAGCAGTTCTTC.